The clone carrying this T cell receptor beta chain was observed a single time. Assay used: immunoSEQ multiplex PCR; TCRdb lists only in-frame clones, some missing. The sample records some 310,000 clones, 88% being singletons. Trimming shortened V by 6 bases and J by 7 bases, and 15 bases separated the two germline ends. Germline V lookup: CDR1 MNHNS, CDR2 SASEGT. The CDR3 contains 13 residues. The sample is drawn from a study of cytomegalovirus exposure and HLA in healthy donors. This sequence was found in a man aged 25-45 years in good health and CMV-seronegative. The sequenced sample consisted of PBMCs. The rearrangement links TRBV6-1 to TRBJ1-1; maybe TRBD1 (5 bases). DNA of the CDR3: TGTGCCAGCAGCCACGGGGGAGGGGTTGAAGCTTTCTTT. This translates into CASSHGGGVEAFF.